What follows are 3 T cell receptor beta chains derived from one specimen sequenced in a study of blood T cell repertoires in COVID-19. Some clones are missing from TCRdb's copy, which holds only in-frame ones; the method was immunoSEQ multiplex PCR. The sample contains about 36,000 clones, roughly 78% of which appear only once. The sequenced material came from peripheral blood. All receptors derive from a man aged 55 to 70 with acute or convalescent COVID-19.

The gene calls are TRBV28 and TRBJ1-2; maybe TRBD1 (5 bases). The germline V gene encodes CDR1 MDHEN and CDR2 SYDVKM. Trimming stripped 7 bases from V and 6 bases from J, with 12 bases between. The CDR3 is 12 amino acids. CDR3 sequence reads: CASKFAGNGYTF. CDR3 DNA: TGTGCCAGCAAGTTCGCAGGGAATGGCTACACCTTC.

The chain couples TRBV7-6 to TRBJ2-7; 7 bases agree with TRBD2. J gave up 6 bases and V 5 bases, and 10 bases lay outside the gene matches. Germline lookup yields CDR1 SGHVS and CDR2 FNYEAQ. This CDR3 has 14 residues. This CDR3 reads CASSMLSSGGEQYF. The CDR3 DNA follows: TGTGCCAGCAGCATGCTTAGCTCGGGGGGCGAGCAGTACTTC.

The V call is TRBV11-3, the J call TRBJ2-2; 12 nucleotides align to TRBD1. Germline V gene lookup returns CDR1 SGHNT and CDR2 YENEEA. The CDR3 extends over 18 amino acids. The V segment lost 1 base and the J segment 1 base; nucleotides outside the gene matches: 4. Here the CDR3 reads CASSLVGQGAWNTGELFF. The CDR3 DNA sequence: TGTGCCAGCAGCTTAGTGGGACAGGGGGCGTGGAACACCGGGGAGCTGTTTTTT.